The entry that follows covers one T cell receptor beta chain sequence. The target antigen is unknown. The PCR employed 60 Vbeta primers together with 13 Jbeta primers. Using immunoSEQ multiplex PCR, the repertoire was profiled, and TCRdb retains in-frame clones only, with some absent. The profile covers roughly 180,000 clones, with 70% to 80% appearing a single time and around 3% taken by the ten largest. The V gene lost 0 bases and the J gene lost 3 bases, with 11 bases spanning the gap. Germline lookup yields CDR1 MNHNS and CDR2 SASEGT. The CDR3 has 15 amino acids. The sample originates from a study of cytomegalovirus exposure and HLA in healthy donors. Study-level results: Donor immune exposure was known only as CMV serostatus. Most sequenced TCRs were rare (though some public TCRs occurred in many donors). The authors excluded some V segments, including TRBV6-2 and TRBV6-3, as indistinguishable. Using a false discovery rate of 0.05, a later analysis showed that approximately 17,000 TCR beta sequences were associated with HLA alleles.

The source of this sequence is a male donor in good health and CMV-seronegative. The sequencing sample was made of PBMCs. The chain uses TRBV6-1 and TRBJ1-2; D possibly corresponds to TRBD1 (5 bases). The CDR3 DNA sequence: TGTGCCAGCAGTGAAGCCCCCGACAGATACTATGGCTACACCTTC. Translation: CASSEAPDRYYGYTF.